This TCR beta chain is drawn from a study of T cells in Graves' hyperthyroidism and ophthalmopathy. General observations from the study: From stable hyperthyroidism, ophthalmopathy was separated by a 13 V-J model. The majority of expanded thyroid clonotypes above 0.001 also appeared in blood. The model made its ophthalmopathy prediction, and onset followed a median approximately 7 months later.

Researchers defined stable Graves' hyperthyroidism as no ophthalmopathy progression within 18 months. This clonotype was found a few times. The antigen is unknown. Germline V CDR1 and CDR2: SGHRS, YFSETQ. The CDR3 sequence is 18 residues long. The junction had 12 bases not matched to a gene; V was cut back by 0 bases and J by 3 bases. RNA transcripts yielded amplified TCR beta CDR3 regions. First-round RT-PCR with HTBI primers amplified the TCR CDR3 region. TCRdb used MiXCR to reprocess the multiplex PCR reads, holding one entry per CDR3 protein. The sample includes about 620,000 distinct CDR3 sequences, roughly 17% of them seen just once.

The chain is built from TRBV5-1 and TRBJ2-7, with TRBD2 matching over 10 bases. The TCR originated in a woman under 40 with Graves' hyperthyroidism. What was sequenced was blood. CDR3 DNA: TGCGCCAGCAGCTTGGGACCCTCTAGCGGGAGAATTTACTACGAGCAGTACTTC. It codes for CASSLGPSSGRIYYEQYF.